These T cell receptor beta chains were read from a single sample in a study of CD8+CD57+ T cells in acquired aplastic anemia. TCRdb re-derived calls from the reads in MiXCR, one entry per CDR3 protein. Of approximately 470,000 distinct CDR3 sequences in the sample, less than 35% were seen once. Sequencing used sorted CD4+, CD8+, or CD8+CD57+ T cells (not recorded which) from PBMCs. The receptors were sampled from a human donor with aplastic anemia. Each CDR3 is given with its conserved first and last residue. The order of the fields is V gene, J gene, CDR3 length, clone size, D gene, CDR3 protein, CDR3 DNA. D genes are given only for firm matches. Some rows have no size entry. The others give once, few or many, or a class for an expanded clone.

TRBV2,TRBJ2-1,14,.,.,CASSGTTSFNEQFF,TGTGCCAGCAGTGGGACCACTAGTTTCAATGAGCAGTTCTTC
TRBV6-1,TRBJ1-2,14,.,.,CASSEVGQTYGYTF,TGTGCCAGCAGTGAAGTCGGACAGACCTATGGCTACACCTTC
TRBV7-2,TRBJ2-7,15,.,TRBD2,CASSSPTSGVVEQYF,TGTGCCAGCAGCTCCCCGACTAGCGGGGTTGTGGAGCAGTACTTC
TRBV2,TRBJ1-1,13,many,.,CASSVSENTEAFF,TGTGCCAGCAGTGTTTCAGAGAACACTGAAGCTTTCTTT
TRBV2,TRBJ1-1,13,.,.,CASSPSQFPEAFF,TGTGCCAGCAGCCCCTCACAGTTCCCTGAAGCTTTCTTT
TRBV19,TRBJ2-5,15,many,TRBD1,CASSDQPGQGETQYF,TGTGCCAGTAGTGACCAGCCGGGACAGGGAGAGACCCAGTACTTC
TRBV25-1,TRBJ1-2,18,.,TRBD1,CASSESNRGVKTNYGYTF,TGTGCCAGCAGTGAATCGAACAGGGGCGTGAAAACTAACTATGGCTACACCTTC
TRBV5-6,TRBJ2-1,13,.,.,CASRQGGGGEQFF,TGTGCCAGCAGGCAGGGAGGGGGAGGTGAGCAGTTCTTC
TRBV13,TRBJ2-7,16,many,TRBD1,CASSLDVPGGHGEQYF,TGTGCCAGCAGCTTAGACGTCCCAGGGGGTCACGGCGAGCAGTACTTC
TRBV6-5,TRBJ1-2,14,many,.,CASSYSEGRSGYTF,TGTGCCAGCAGTTACTCGGAGGGGCGGTCGGGCTACACCTTC
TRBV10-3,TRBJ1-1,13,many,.,CAISENGNTEAFF,TGTGCCATCAGTGAAAACGGGAACACTGAAGCTTTCTTT
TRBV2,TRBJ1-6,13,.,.,CASSTGNNSPLHF,TGTGCCAGCAGTACCGGGAACAATTCACCCCTCCACTTT
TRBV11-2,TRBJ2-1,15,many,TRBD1,CASSVRQGLDNEQFF,TGTGCCAGCAGCGTACGACAGGGGCTGGACAATGAGCAGTTCTTC
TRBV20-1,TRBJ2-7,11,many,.,CSASRVGEQYF,TGCAGTGCTAGTCGGGTAGGCGAGCAGTACTTC
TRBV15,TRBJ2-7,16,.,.,CATSRDGVGGPYEQYF,TGTGCCACCAGCAGAGATGGTGTGGGGGGTCCCTACGAGCAGTACTTC
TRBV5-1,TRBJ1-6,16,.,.,CASSLESVRYNSPLHF,TGCGCCAGCAGCTTGGAGAGTGTCAGATATAATTCACCCCTCCACTTT
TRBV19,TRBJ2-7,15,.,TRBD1,CASRTPGQGTYEQYF,TGTGCCAGCAGAACGCCGGGACAGGGGACCTACGAGCAGTACTTC
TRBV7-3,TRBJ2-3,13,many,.,CASSNPSTDTQYF,TGTGCCAGCAGTAACCCAAGCACAGATACGCAGTATTTT
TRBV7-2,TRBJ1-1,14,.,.,CASSQVADNTEAFF,TGCGCCAGCAGCCAAGTGGCAGACAACACTGAAGCTTTCTTT
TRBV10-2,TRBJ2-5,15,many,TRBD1,CASSDSGTVRETQYF,TGCGCCAGCAGTGATTCCGGGACAGTGAGAGAGACCCAGTACTTC
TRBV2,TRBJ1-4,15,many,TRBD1,CASRASGTENEKLFF,TGTGCCAGCAGGGCCTCCGGGACAGAGAATGAAAAACTGTTTTTT
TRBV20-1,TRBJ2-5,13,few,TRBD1,CSARTGGQETQYF,TGCAGTGCTCGTACAGGGGGCCAAGAGACCCAGTACTTC
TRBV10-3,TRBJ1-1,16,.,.,CASSYSFGGLNTEAFF,TGTGCCAGCAGCTACTCCTTCGGGGGGCTGAACACTGAAGCTTTCTTT
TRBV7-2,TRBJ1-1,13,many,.,CASSLNSFTEAFF,TGTGCCAGCAGCCTAAACAGTTTCACTGAAGCTTTCTTT
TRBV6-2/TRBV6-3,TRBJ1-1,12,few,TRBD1,CASNRGLSEAFF,TGTGCCAGCAACAGGGGGTTGTCTGAAGCTTTCTTT
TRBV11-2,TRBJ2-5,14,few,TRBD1,CASRSTGGRKTQYF,TGTGCCAGCAGGTCGACAGGGGGCAGGAAGACCCAGTACTTC
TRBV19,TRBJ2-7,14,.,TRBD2,CASSILAGAGEQYF,TGTGCCAGTAGTATCCTAGCGGGGGCGGGCGAGCAGTACTTC
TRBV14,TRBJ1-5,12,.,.,CTTGQSSQPQHF,TGTACCACCGGCCAATCAAGCCAGCCCCAGCATTTT
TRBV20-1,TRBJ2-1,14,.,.,CSATALGRGNEQFF,TGCAGTGCAACAGCCCTCGGTCGGGGGAATGAGCAGTTCTTC
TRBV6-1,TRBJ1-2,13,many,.,CASSDRALYGYTF,TGTGCCAGCAGTGACAGGGCCCTCTATGGCTACACCTTC
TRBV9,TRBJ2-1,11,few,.,CASSGTHEQFF,TGTGCCAGCAGCGGGACCCATGAGCAGTTCTTC
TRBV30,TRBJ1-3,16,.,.,CAWSKGDSLSGNTIYF,TGTGCCTGGAGTAAGGGTGACTCCCTCTCTGGAAACACCATATATTTT
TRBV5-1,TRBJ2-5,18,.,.,CASTLRGNPRAGGETQYF,TGCGCCAGCACCTTGAGGGGAAATCCTCGAGCGGGCGGGGAGACCCAGTACTTC
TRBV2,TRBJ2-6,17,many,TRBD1,CASSERTGGVGANVLTF,TGTGCCAGCAGCGAACGGACAGGGGGCGTTGGGGCCAACGTCCTGACTTTC
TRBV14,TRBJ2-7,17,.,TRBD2,CASSQDGLAGGKYEQYF,TGTGCCAGCAGCCAAGATGGGCTAGCGGGGGGAAAATACGAGCAGTACTTC
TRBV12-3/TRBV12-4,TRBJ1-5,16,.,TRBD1,CASSGQDTYRNQPQHF,TGTGCCAGCAGCGGACAGGACACCTATCGCAATCAGCCCCAGCATTTT
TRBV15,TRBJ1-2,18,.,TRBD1,CATSRGGASRDRLYGYTF,TGTGCCACCAGCAGAGGCGGGGCCTCCAGGGACAGACTCTATGGCTACACCTTC
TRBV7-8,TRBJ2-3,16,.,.,CASSLGWGVRTDTQYF,TGTGCCAGCAGCTTAGGTTGGGGGGTCCGCACAGATACGCAGTATTTT
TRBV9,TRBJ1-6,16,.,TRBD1,CASSADRRLFNSPPHF,TGTGCCAGCAGCGCGGACAGGAGACTTTTTAATTCACCCCCCCACTTT
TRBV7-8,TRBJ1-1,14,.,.,CASRIYSGNTGAFF,TGTGCCAGCAGGATATACTCAGGGAACACTGGAGCTTTCTTT
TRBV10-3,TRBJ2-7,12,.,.,CAISEYTYEQYF,TGTGCCATCAGTGAGTACACCTACGAGCAGTACTTC
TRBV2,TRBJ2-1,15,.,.,CASSLWSGRNNEQFF,TGTGCCAGCAGTTTATGGAGCGGGCGGAACAATGAGCAGTTCTTC
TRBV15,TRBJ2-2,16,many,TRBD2,CATSRDYGGDTGELFF,TGTGCCACCAGCAGAGATTATGGGGGGGACACCGGGGAGCTGTTTTTT
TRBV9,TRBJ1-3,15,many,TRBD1,CASSSRWDSGNTIYF,TGTGCCAGCAGCTCCCGCTGGGACAGTGGAAACACCATATATTTT
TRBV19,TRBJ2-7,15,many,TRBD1,CASSASGTGLYEQYF,TGTGCCAGTAGTGCCTCCGGGACAGGGTTGTACGAGCAGTACTTC
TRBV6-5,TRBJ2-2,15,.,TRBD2,CASSYSGLGTGELFF,TGTGCCAGCAGTTACTCGGGACTAGGCACCGGGGAGCTGTTTTTT
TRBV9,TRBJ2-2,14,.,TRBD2,CASSVAGGPGELFF,TGTGCCAGCAGCGTAGCGGGGGGGCCCGGGGAGCTGTTTTTT
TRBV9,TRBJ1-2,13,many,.,CASSGGGSVGYTF,TGTGCCAGCAGCGGCGGGGGGAGTGTCGGCTACACCTTC
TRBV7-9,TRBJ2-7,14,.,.,CASSFMGQLYEQYF,TGTGCCAGCAGCTTTATGGGACAACTCTACGAGCAGTACTTC